This TCR beta chain stems from a study of human T cells and chemical hapten exposure. Study-wide context: Recorded diagnoses among the mostly female patients were alopecia areata, totalis or universalis.

TCRdb reprocessed the RACE reads with MiXCR, giving one entry per CDR3 protein. The sample contains 65,000 to 95,000 distinct CDR3 sequences, about an eighth of which appear only once. Germline lookup yields CDR1 LNHNV and CDR2 YYDKDF (reference sequence). The CDR3 covers 13 residues. Trimming cost V 3 bases and J 9 bases, with 12 bases left between them. Time point reported: patch test 1, 2 weeks after DPC sensitization. Treatment meaning: therapeutic diphenylcyclopropenone sensitization with weekly scalp DPC. At least ten counts were recorded for this clonotype. This chain connects TRBV15 to TRBJ1-5; D is unclear. Here the sequenced sample was whole blood, taken in connection with sensitization to the hapten diphenylcyclopropenone (DPC). The sequence was obtained from a woman in her sixties with alopecia areata. Some clones in this sample may be carry-over from other donors' samples. CDR3 bases: TGTGCCACCAGCAGTCACCCCAAGTCGCCCCAGCATTTT. Translating it yields CATSSHPKSPQHF.